Described below is a single T cell receptor (beta chain) sequence and its context. This may come from a read error, since a much larger clone is one base off. Preparation of the TCRbeta library involved a method that used unique molecular identifiers. TCRdb used MiXCR to reprocess the PCR reads, holding one entry per CDR3 protein. The table lists some 390,000 distinct CDR3 sequences, about 20% of them singletons. This record belongs to a study of T-cell reconstitution after alpha-beta-depleted transplantation in children. Germline assignment: CDR1 LNHNV and CDR2 YYDKDF (reference sequence). This CDR3 comprises 13 residues. The ends were cut back, 3 bases at V and 0 bases at J, with 6 bases in the middle.

This TCR derives from a human donor who donated a stem cell graft to a child with acute myeloid leukemia. Source: PBMCs from the stem cell graft donor, taken from the stem cell graft. This chain links TRBV15 with TRBJ2-7, with D possibly being TRBD1 (5 bases). For the CDR3, the DNA is TGTGCCACCAGCAGGGACACCTCCTACGAGCAGTACTTC. The encoded protein is CATSRDTSYEQYF.